This TCR beta chain was recovered during a study of blood T cell repertoires in COVID-19. The overall study: Samples taken during acute and convalescent COVID-19 were collected in the United States, Italy and Spain.

Germline loops: CDR1 SGHNT, CDR2 YYREEE (reference sequence). Trimming removed 0 bases from V and 3 bases from J; junction bases left unmatched: 5. This CDR3 has 16 amino acids. Only a few counts were recorded for this clone. Here immunoSEQ multiplex PCR was the method, and the copy in TCRdb shows in-frame clones only, minus some. The sample holds roughly 100,000 clones, roughly 80% seen once. Material for sequencing was peripheral blood. The origin of this receptor is a man aged 55 to 69 with active or convalescent COVID-19. This chain connects TRBV5-4 to TRBJ2-2; 7 bases fit TRBD1. CDR3: CASSLGRGRDTGELFF. The CDR3 DNA reads as TGTGCCAGCAGCTTGGGAAGGGGGCGAGACACCGGGGAGCTGTTTTTT.